The 5 T cell receptor beta chains below come from one sample, sequenced in a study of T-cell memory formation after mild COVID-19. TCRdb re-called the 5' RACE reads through MiXCR, storing one row per CDR3 protein. The sample holds 140,000 to 150,000 distinct CDR3 sequences; roughly 24% are singletons and the top ten take approximately 24%. Material: PBMCs or a T cell subset sorted from them (not recorded which). Receptors originate from an adult woman who had mild COVID-19 (a few samples of this study predate the infection). Cell type and time point are not known.

A few counts support this clonotype. V is TRBV7-9 and J is TRBJ1-2, with a possible D match to TRBD1 (5 bases). Trimming removed 1 base from V and 4 bases from J, with 16 bases in between. Germline V gene data show CDR1 as SEHNR and CDR2 as FQNEAQ (reference sequence). This CDR3 region has 16 residues. The CDR3 here is CASSLEGSRDGYGYTF. The CDR3 DNA sequence: TGTGCCAGCAGCTTAGAAGGAAGCAGGGACGGCTATGGCTACACCTTC. Full variable domain (missing parts from reference TRBV7-9 and TRBJ1-2): DTGVSQNPRHKITKRGQNVTFRCDPISEHNRLYWYRQTLGQGPEFLTYFQNEAQLEKSRLLSDRFSAERPKGSFSTLEIQRTEQGDSAMYLCASSLEGSRDGYGYTFGSGTRLTVV.

This chain uses TRBV9 with TRBJ2-7; the match to TRBD2 covers 7 bases. The junction had 6 bases not matched to a gene; V was cut back by 2 bases and J by 4 bases. The CDR3 length is 14 residues. Looked up from germline, CDR1 is SGDLS and CDR2 is YYNGEE. DNA for the CDR3: TGTGCCAGCAGCGTCGGGACTAACGGGTACGAGCAGTACTTC. This sequence encodes CASSVGTNGYEQYF.

This rearrangement joins TRBV4-2 to TRBJ2-7; 9 bases align to TRBD2. Losses at the gene ends were 0 bases for V and 5 bases for J; bases not matched to a gene: 8. The germline V gene encodes CDR1 LGHNA and CDR2 YNFKEQ. There are 16 residues in the CDR3. The CDR3 coding sequence is TGTGCCAGCAGCCAAGACGCAGAGCGGGAGGTCGACGAGCAGTACTTC. Amino acid sequence: CASSQDAEREVDEQYF.

The V and J genes are TRBV27 and TRBJ2-5, with 7 bases matching TRBD2. The CDR3 spans 14 residues. Trimming removed 6 bases from V and 1 base from J; junction bases left unmatched: 5. CDR1 is MNHEY and CDR2 is SMNVEV in the germline V gene (reference sequence). The CDR3 is CASSAGRSQETQYF. The CDR3 DNA is TGTGCCAGCAGCGCCGGGAGGTCCCAAGAGACCCAGTACTTC.

The CDR3 nucleotides are TGTGCCAGCAGACATAAGGGTGCAGGGGGCTACGAGCAGTACTTC. Protein: CASRHKGAGGYEQYF. The chain carries TRBV27 and TRBJ2-7, with 7 bases fitting TRBD1. Germline V CDR1 and CDR2: MNHEY, SMNVEV (reference sequence). The CDR3 is 15 amino acids. Trimming cost V 6 bases and J 3 bases; bases outside gene matches: 11.